The rows below give T cell receptor beta chains drawn from one sample of a study of human T cells and chemical hapten exposure. Via MiXCR, TCRdb re-called the RACE reads, giving one row per CDR3 protein. Among some 360,000 distinct CDR3 sequences listed, 4% to 6% were seen once. This material consisted of whole blood, taken in connection with sensitization to the hapten diphenylcyclopropenone (DPC). The receptors derive from a woman between 50 and 59 years old with alopecia areata. Some clones in this sample may be carry-over from other donors' samples. Each CDR3 is given with its conserved first and last residue. The D gene is left open where the match is weak. Size values are once, few and many counts, or a class for expanded clones, and some rows have none.

length: 14
J: TRBJ2-3
V: TRBV29-1
size: many
D: -
DNA: TGCAGCGTTGAAGATCTATTCAGCACAGATACGCAGTATTTT
CDR3: CSVEDLFSTDTQYF

length: 12
J: TRBJ2-2
V: TRBV25-1
size: many
D: -
DNA: TGTGCCAGCAGTGAACGAGCCGGGGAGCTGTTTTTT
CDR3: CASSERAGELFF

length: 14
J: TRBJ2-1
V: TRBV19
size: many
D: -
DNA: TGTGCCAGTAGTAGGGGTTTGGGGTACAATGAGCAGTTCTTC
CDR3: CASSRGLGYNEQFF

length: 15
J: TRBJ2-1
V: TRBV20-1
size: many
D: TRBD2
DNA: TGCAGTGCTGGAACCGGGACTAGCGGGAGGGCGGAGCAGTTCTTC
CDR3: CSAGTGTSGRAEQFF

length: 13
J: TRBJ2-5
V: TRBV10-3
size: many
D: TRBD1
DNA: TGTGCCACCAACCGGGACAGCAAAGAGACCCAGTACTTC
CDR3: CATNRDSKETQYF

length: 15
J: TRBJ2-7
V: TRBV19
size: many
D: TRBD1
DNA: TGTGCCAGTAGTCCAGGACAGGGTCCAACCTACGAGCAGTACTTC
CDR3: CASSPGQGPTYEQYF

length: 15
J: TRBJ2-7
V: TRBV12-3/TRBV12-4
size: -
D: TRBD1
DNA: TGTGCCAGCAGTCACACCGGGACAGACCGTTACGAGCAGTACTTC
CDR3: CASSHTGTDRYEQYF

length: 12
J: TRBJ1-1
V: TRBV9
size: -
D: -
DNA: TGTGCCAGCACCCCAGTGAACACTGAAGCTTTCTTT
CDR3: CASTPVNTEAFF

length: 12
J: TRBJ2-3
V: TRBV28
size: many
D: -
DNA: TGTGCCAGCAGCGGGCGCACAGATACGCAGTATTTT
CDR3: CASSGRTDTQYF

length: 14
J: TRBJ2-3
V: TRBV28
size: many
D: -
DNA: TGTGCCAGCAGTTTACAGCCCCTAACAGATACGCAGTATTTT
CDR3: CASSLQPLTDTQYF

length: 16
J: TRBJ2-5
V: TRBV5-1
size: many
D: TRBD1
DNA: TGCGCCAGCAGCTTGGCGACAGGGGGACTTCAAGAGACCCAGTACTTC
CDR3: CASSLATGGLQETQYF

length: 16
J: TRBJ2-1
V: TRBV20-1
size: many
D: TRBD2
DNA: TGCAGTGCTAGAGATCCCAGGACTAGCGGGTACAATGAGCAGTTCTTC
CDR3: CSARDPRTSGYNEQFF

length: 14
J: TRBJ2-1
V: TRBV12-3/TRBV12-4
size: many
D: -
DNA: TGTGCCAGCAGTTCGACCGCCGGATACAATGAGCAGTTCTTC
CDR3: CASSSTAGYNEQFF

length: 15
J: TRBJ2-3
V: TRBV28
size: -
D: -
DNA: TGTGCCAGCAGTCCCCTAGGTAGGGGCACAGATACGCAGTATTTT
CDR3: CASSPLGRGTDTQYF

length: 18
J: TRBJ2-2
V: TRBV9
size: many
D: -
DNA: TGTGCCAGCAGCGTAGGCCGTAACGGGCAGGGGGGCACCGGGGAGCTGTTTTTT
CDR3: CASSVGRNGQGGTGELFF

length: 14
J: TRBJ1-2
V: TRBV2
size: -
D: -
DNA: TGTGCCAGCAGTGCGACGGGAACTAACTATGGCTACACCTTC
CDR3: CASSATGTNYGYTF

length: 15
J: TRBJ2-2
V: TRBV10-3
size: -
D: -
DNA: TGTGCCATTGGAGGGGGACAGAAGAACACCGGGGAGCTGTTTTTT
CDR3: CAIGGGQKNTGELFF

length: 15
J: TRBJ1-6
V: TRBV4-2
size: few
D: -
DNA: TGTGCCAGCAGCCAAGTAGGACCTAACAATTCACCCCTCCACTTT
CDR3: CASSQVGPNNSPLHF

length: 16
J: TRBJ2-1
V: TRBV24-1
size: many
D: -
DNA: TGTGCCACCAGTGACCCAAATACAGGGAAATACAATGAGCAGTTCTTC
CDR3: CATSDPNTGKYNEQFF

length: 15
J: TRBJ1-5
V: TRBV6-5
size: many
D: -
DNA: TGTGCCAGCAGTCGGGGGTCGTATAGCAATCAGCCCCAGCATTTT
CDR3: CASSRGSYSNQPQHF

length: 16
J: TRBJ1-5
V: TRBV9
size: many
D: -
DNA: TGTGCCAGTTCCCCCGGAGTAGGGGCGAACAATCAGCCCCAGCATTTT
CDR3: CASSPGVGANNQPQHF

length: 15
J: TRBJ2-2
V: TRBV5-1
size: many
D: TRBD1
DNA: TGCGCCAGCAGCTTGACAGGGGCCCACACCGGGGAGCTGTTTTTT
CDR3: CASSLTGAHTGELFF

length: 14
J: TRBJ1-5
V: TRBV5-1
size: -
D: -
DNA: TGCGCCAGCAGCATCACAGGGATGGGTCAGCCCCAGCATTTT
CDR3: CASSITGMGQPQHF

length: 12
J: TRBJ2-7
V: TRBV25-1
size: many
D: -
DNA: TGTGCCAGATTTGACTGCTCCTACGAGCAGTACTTC
CDR3: CARFDCSYEQYF

length: 15
J: TRBJ2-7
V: TRBV15
size: many
D: TRBD1
DNA: TGTGCCACCAGCAGGGGACAGGGCCGTTGGAACGAGCAGTACTTC
CDR3: CATSRGQGRWNEQYF

length: 15
J: TRBJ1-5
V: TRBV4-1
size: -
D: -
DNA: TGCGCCAGCAGCCAAGACCTAGGGGAGGGTCAGCCCCAGCATTTT
CDR3: CASSQDLGEGQPQHF

length: 15
J: TRBJ2-2
V: TRBV24-1
size: many
D: -
DNA: TGTGCCACCCAAGCTGGCAGGGGTTCGACCGGGGAGCTGTTTTTT
CDR3: CATQAGRGSTGELFF

length: 14
J: TRBJ1-5
V: TRBV7-9
size: -
D: -
DNA: TGTGCCAGCAGCTTGGGAGGGTCGGAGCAGCCCCAGCATTTT
CDR3: CASSLGGSEQPQHF

length: 16
J: TRBJ1-2
V: TRBV7-2
size: -
D: -
DNA: TGTGCCAGCAGCTTAGCTCTAACCGGGACTGCCTATGGCTACACCTTC
CDR3: CASSLALTGTAYGYTF

length: 13
J: TRBJ1-1
V: TRBV5-1
size: many
D: -
DNA: TGCGCCAGCAGCCGATTTGTGGGCACTGAAGCTTTCTTT
CDR3: CASSRFVGTEAFF

length: 14
J: TRBJ2-3
V: TRBV27
size: -
D: -
DNA: TGTGCCAGCAGTTTAGGCGGATCGTCCGATACGCAGTATTTT
CDR3: CASSLGGSSDTQYF

length: 14
J: TRBJ1-5
V: TRBV5-6
size: many
D: -
DNA: TGTGCCAGCAGCTTACAGGGAAGGGATCAGCCCCAGCATTTT
CDR3: CASSLQGRDQPQHF

length: 17
J: TRBJ1-1
V: TRBV4-3
size: -
D: -
DNA: TGCGCCAGCGGCCAAGGTATTATCTCAGGGAGCGGGACTGAAGCTTTCTTT
CDR3: CASGQGIISGSGTEAFF

length: 11
J: TRBJ1-1
V: TRBV12-3/TRBV12-4
size: many
D: -
DNA: TGTGCCAGCAGTTACGGGGTTGAAGCTTTCTTT
CDR3: CASSYGVEAFF

length: 11
J: TRBJ1-2
V: TRBV29-1
size: -
D: -
DNA: TGCAGCGTTGGGTCGGCTAATGGCTACACCTTC
CDR3: CSVGSANGYTF

length: 18
J: TRBJ2-2
V: TRBV11-3
size: many
D: TRBD1
DNA: TGTGCCAGCAGCTTCCGGGACAGGGGAAGTGGAAACACCGGGGAGCTGTTTTTT
CDR3: CASSFRDRGSGNTGELFF

length: 12
J: TRBJ2-7
V: TRBV11-1
size: few
D: -
DNA: TGTGCCAGCAGCTTAGAGCGGCGGGAGCAGTACTTC
CDR3: CASSLERREQYF

length: 12
J: TRBJ2-3
V: TRBV29-1
size: many
D: -
DNA: TGCAGCGTTGTTCAGCCCACAGATACGCAGTATTTT
CDR3: CSVVQPTDTQYF

length: 15
J: TRBJ1-5
V: TRBV12-3/TRBV12-4
size: many
D: -
DNA: TGTGCCAGCAGGTTTGGGACGGACCTTAATCAGCCCCAGCATTTT
CDR3: CASRFGTDLNQPQHF

length: 14
J: TRBJ2-7
V: TRBV27
size: many
D: -
DNA: TGTGCCAGCACCACCACAGGAACCTCCTACGAGCAGTACTTC
CDR3: CASTTTGTSYEQYF

length: 13
J: TRBJ1-2
V: TRBV28
size: few
D: -
DNA: TGTGCCAGCACACTTCCGAGCGGGGGTGGCTACACCTTC
CDR3: CASTLPSGGGYTF

length: 17
J: TRBJ2-5
V: TRBV6-5
size: many
D: -
DNA: TGTGCCAGCAGCCTCCGAGCTTTTGACTACCTGCAAGAGACCCAGTACTTC
CDR3: CASSLRAFDYLQETQYF

length: 14
J: TRBJ1-4
V: TRBV12-3/TRBV12-4
size: -
D: -
DNA: TGTGCCAGCAGTTTCGAACGGTTGAATGAAAAACTGTTTTTT
CDR3: CASSFERLNEKLFF

length: 16
J: TRBJ2-2
V: TRBV7-2
size: many
D: TRBD1
DNA: TGTGCCAGCAGGGGACAGGGGTCATCGAACACCGGGGAGCTGTTTTTT
CDR3: CASRGQGSSNTGELFF

length: 15
J: TRBJ2-3
V: TRBV9
size: -
D: -
DNA: TGTGCCAGCAGCCCCCCCTCGGACCCCTCCGATACGCAGTATTTT
CDR3: CASSPPSDPSDTQYF

length: 16
J: TRBJ2-2
V: TRBV5-1
size: many
D: -
DNA: TGCGCCAGCAGCCCCCGACCGGGGGCCTTCACCGGGGAGCTGTTTTTT
CDR3: CASSPRPGAFTGELFF

length: 12
J: TRBJ2-4
V: TRBV5-6
size: few
D: -
DNA: TGTGCCAGCAGCTTGGGACCCGGTTATCAGTACTTC
CDR3: CASSLGPGYQYF

length: 19
J: TRBJ2-3
V: TRBV12-3/TRBV12-4
size: -
D: TRBD2
DNA: TGTGCCAGCAGTTTAGAGCGTCTAGCGGGGACTTCTAGCACAGATACGCAGTATTTT
CDR3: CASSLERLAGTSSTDTQYF

length: 15
J: TRBJ1-2
V: TRBV13
size: few
D: TRBD1
DNA: TGTGCCAGCAGCTCCAAGACAGGGGGTGGCTATGGCTACACCTTC
CDR3: CASSSKTGGGYGYTF

length: 13
J: TRBJ1-2
V: TRBV20-1
size: many
D: TRBD1
DNA: TGCAGTGCTAGAGATAGCAGGGGGCTCGGCTACACCTTC
CDR3: CSARDSRGLGYTF

length: 14
J: TRBJ2-7
V: TRBV6-2/TRBV6-3
size: many
D: -
DNA: TGTGCCAGCAGTTGGGCGGGACCCCGGAACGAGCAGTACTTC
CDR3: CASSWAGPRNEQYF

length: 19
J: TRBJ2-5
V: TRBV5-1
size: few
D: TRBD2
DNA: TGCGCCTCCTGCTTGGACCCCTCGCGGGGGGGGACACTACAAGAGACCCAGTACTTC
CDR3: CASCLDPSRGGTLQETQYF